Reported below is one T cell receptor beta chain. Its cognate antigen is unknown. Gene names are mouse gene names. With the read ending 4 residues before the CDR3 end, the germline J gene is used to fill in that end. The V end lost 0 bases, the J end lost 0 bases, and 7 bases lay between the germline ends. Per the germline V gene, CDR1 is SGHSN and CDR2 is HYEKVE. The CDR3 totals 14 residues. Cell sorting was performed on pooled cutaneous lymph node cells with CD4, CD8alpha, NKG2D, NKG2ACE and other markers. This record comes from a study of CD8+ T cells in alopecia areata. Looking at the study overall: Female C3H/HeJ mice aged about 6-11 weeks received skin from approximately 6-12-month-old C3H/HeJ donors with spontaneous alopecia. Points from the study as a whole: Affected scalp, especially in alopecia totalis/universalis, had a higher clonality than normal scalp did. Scalp samples also contribute reads from the resident alphabeta T cells found in normal skin.

Following extraction, RNA underwent reverse transcription to cDNA, which served as the sequencing template. The protocol was immunoSEQ multiplex PCR, while the TCRdb copy is restricted to in-frame clones and leaves out a portion. Sampling found 250,000 or so clones, none seen once. The TCR was taken from a C3H/HeJ mouse with alopecia areata. For the strain, the MHC haplotype given is H2-k. The chain is built from TRBV12-1 and TRBJ1-1, with D perhaps matching TRBD1 (6 bases). What was sequenced was CD4+ T cells sorted from a lymph node. The CDR3: CASSLPGANTEVFF. The part of the CDR3 DNA that was read is TGTGCCAGCTCTCTCCCAGGGGCAAACACA.